The 28 T cell receptor beta chains listed next were all sequenced from one sample in a study of blood T cells in healthy people across ages. Then a second PCR, running roughly 7 to 11 cycles, was carried out with a sample-barcoded 5' primer and a J-beta primer mix. TCRdb passed the 5' RACE reads through MiXCR, listing each CDR3 protein once. The sample consists of just over 800,000 distinct CDR3 sequences, 55% to 65% of them appearing once. The material sequenced was blood. Receptor source: a man aged 25 to 40 in good health.

The rearrangement joins TRBV7-9 to TRBJ2-1; D is undetermined. With the DNA end fitting TRBJ2-5 better, the J assignment may be wrong. Germline CDR1 is SEHNR and CDR2 is FQNEAQ (reference sequence). This CDR3 comprises 16 residues. CDR3 coding DNA: TGTGCCAGCAGCTTAGGAGGCCGCCGTATGTGGGAGACCCAGTACTTC. This gives the protein CASSLGGRRMWETQYF.

V gene TRBV5-4 combines with J gene TRBJ2-7; maybe TRBD1 (5 bases). Trimming took off 2 bases at V and 7 bases at J, with 10 bases between the two ends. The CDR3 extends over 12 amino acids. CDR1 and CDR2 from the germline V gene are SGHNT and YYREEE (reference sequence). This chain's CDR3 is CASSFGAIEQYF. In DNA form, the CDR3 reads TGTGCCAGCAGCTTTGGGGCAATAGAGCAGTACTTC.

The chain joins TRBV7-9 to TRBJ2-3; D is perhaps TRBD2 (6 bases). V shed 8 bases and J shed 6 bases, with 12 bases lying between them. Germline CDR1 reads SEHNR; CDR2 reads FQNEAQ (reference sequence). There are 12 residues in the CDR3. CDR3 sequence reads: CASVGGFDTQYF. DNA for the CDR3: TGTGCCAGCGTTGGGGGGTTTGATACGCAGTATTTT.

The V and J genes are TRBV5-5 and TRBJ2-1; no clear D. Trimming stripped 1 base from V and 8 bases from J, with 16 bases between. There are 15 residues in the CDR3. Germline V gene sequence: CDR1 SGHKS, CDR2 YYEKEE (reference sequence). In DNA, the CDR3 is TGTGCCAGCAGCTTGTCTCATGCCCTGGTTTATGAGCAGTTCTTC. The encoded protein is CASSLSHALVYEQFF.

The V gene is TRBV12-3 or TRBV12-4, the J gene TRBJ2-4; 13 nucleotides agree with TRBD2. V shed 6 bases, J shed 3 bases, and the junction held 14 bases outside the gene matches. CDR3 length: 19 amino acids. The DNA for the CDR3 is TGTGCCAGCAGAAGCAACTCACTAGCGGGGGGGTACAACAAAAACATTCAGTACTTC. It is translated as CASRSNSLAGGYNKNIQYF.

The genes are TRBV27 and TRBJ1-2; TRBD1 aligns across 10 bases. From germline, CDR1 is MNHEY and CDR2 SMNVEV (reference sequence). The CDR3 runs to 14 residues. The V segment lost 7 bases and the J segment 8 bases; nucleotides outside the gene matches: 10. The CDR3 DNA is TGTGCCAGCAAGAGAGACAGGGGGCTAGGAGGCTACACCTTC. Translated, it gives CASKRDRGLGGYTF.

The rearrangement uses TRBV30 and TRBJ1-5; tentatively, D is TRBD1 (5 bases). The CDR3 has 14 residues. Germline V lookup: CDR1 GTSNPN, CDR2 SVGIG (reference sequence). The V gene lost 0 bases and the J gene lost 6 bases, with 12 bases spanning the gap. The CDR3 bases are TGTGCCTGGAGTGTAAAGTACGGGGGTCAGCCCCAGCATTTT. Translated, it gives CAWSVKYGGQPQHF.

The V call is TRBV29-1, the J call TRBJ2-7; TRBD1 might be the D (5 bases). The CDR3 consists of 12 residues. V was pared by 6 bases and J by 2 bases, with 11 bases between. Germline V gene data show CDR1 as SQVTM and CDR2 as ANQGSEA. CDR3 nucleotides: TGCAGCGTCGAAATGGGGCCCTACGAGCAGTACTTC. Encoded protein: CSVEMGPYEQYF.

The rearrangement joins TRBV7-2 to TRBJ2-1, with D maybe TRBD1 (6 bases). The J call may be incorrect, as the DNA end agrees better with TRBJ2-7. This CDR3 contains 14 residues. The germline CDR1 and CDR2 sequences are SGHTA and FQGNSA. The CDR3 reads CASSTPGQSYEQYF. The CDR3, as DNA: TGTGCCAGCAGTACTCCCGGACAGTCCTACGAGCAGTACTTC.

The chain joins TRBV28 to TRBJ1-1, with D tentatively TRBD1 (5 bases). CDR1 and CDR2 from the germline V gene are MDHEN and SYDVKM. V lost 5 bases to trimming and J lost 0 bases, with 19 bases between them. This CDR3 contains 17 residues. The CDR3 protein is CASSTSDTGPMNTEAFF. Written as DNA, the CDR3 is TGTGCCAGCAGTACTTCAGACACGGGGCCTATGAACACTGAAGCTTTCTTT.

This clonotype was seen only a few times. The J gene is TRBJ2-7, the V gene TRBV10-3, with D perhaps TRBD1 or TRBD2 (5 bases each). V lost 5 bases and J lost 0, with 17 bases in between. This CDR3 is 16 amino acids long. The germline V gene encodes CDR1 ENHRY and CDR2 SYGVKD. The CDR3 protein is CAISSSTGTGSYEQYF. In nucleotides, the CDR3 is TGTGCCATCAGTTCGAGTACCGGGACGGGCTCCTACGAGCAGTACTTC.

About this clonotype: A read error may produce the germline difference seen at one junction end. In DNA form, the CDR3 reads TGTGCCAGCAGCGTAGCGGCTAGCGGGGAGTACGGGCAGTACTTC. It encodes CASSVAASGEYGQYF. V and J are TRBV9 and TRBJ2-7, with 9 positions matching TRBD2. CDR1 is SGDLS and CDR2 is YYNGEE in the germline V gene. CDR3 length equals 15 residues.

The CDR3 bases are TGTGCCAGCAGCGCCGTCCCGACAGTGGGTGATGGCTACACCTTC. Translating it yields CASSAVPTVGDGYTF. The V call is TRBV7-2, the J call TRBJ1-2; possible D gene TRBD1, 5 bases. The CDR3 has 15 residues. Trimming removed 5 bases at V and 6 bases at J, with 19 bases between. Germline values: CDR1 SGHTA, CDR2 FQGNSA. Full variable domain (rest looked up from reference TRBV7-2 and TRBJ1-2): GAGVSQSPSNKVTEKGKDVELRCDPISGHTALYWYRQSLGQGLEFLIYFQGNSAPDKSGLPSDRFSAERTGGSVSTLTIQRTQQEDSAVYLCASSAVPTVGDGYTFGSGTRLTVV.

The chain joins TRBV7-9 to TRBJ1-4; unclear D gene. Trimming cost V 5 bases and J 1 base, with 8 bases left between them. The CDR3 has 14 residues. Per germline, CDR1 SEHNR and CDR2 FQNEAQ (reference sequence). Here the CDR3 reads CASSRVLTNEKLFF. In DNA, the CDR3 is TGTGCCAGCAGCCGGGTCCTAACTAATGAAAAACTGTTTTTT.

This clonotype was detected only a few times. The chain joins TRBV7-9 to TRBJ2-1; either TRBD1 or TRBD2 may fit D (5 bases each). V was cut by 4 bases and J by 5 bases, with 12 bases left in between. This CDR3 region has 14 residues. CDR1 SEHNR and CDR2 FQNEAQ come from the germline V gene (reference sequence). In DNA form, the CDR3 reads TGTGCCAGCAGCTCCCCCCGGGGCCACAATGAGCAGTTCTTC. Encoded protein: CASSSPRGHNEQFF.

The chain carries TRBV7-2 and TRBJ2-1; 8 nucleotides line up with TRBD2. This CDR3 region has 16 residues. V shed 5 bases and J 5 bases; nucleotides not matched to a gene: 11. The germline gives CDR1 SGHTA, CDR2 FQGNSA. The CDR3: CTSSLGASGPDNEQFF. Here the CDR3 DNA reads TGTACCAGCAGCCTAGGGGCTAGCGGGCCTGACAATGAGCAGTTCTTC. The full variable domain, its missing parts supplied by reference TRBV7-2 and TRBJ2-1, is GAGVSQSPSNKVTEKGKDVELRCDPISGHTALYWYRQSLGQGLEFLIYFQGNSAPDKSGLPSDRFSAERTGGSVSTLTIQRTQQEDSAVYLCTSSLGASGPDNEQFFGPGTRLTVL.

CDR3 nucleotides: TGTGCCAGCAGCCAAGCGGTACTGGGCCCTAGCACAGATACGCAGTATTTT. This codes for CASSQAVLGPSTDTQYF. The chain employs TRBV3-1 and TRBJ2-3; no reliable D call. CDR3 length: 17 amino acids. Trimming removed 1 base from V and 0 bases from J, with 14 bases in between. Germline V gives CDR1 LGHDT, CDR2 YNNKEL (reference sequence).

V is TRBV6-6 and J is TRBJ2-1; D not resolved. This CDR3 comprises 14 residues. V was shortened by 2 bases and J by 10 bases, with 15 bases between the two germline ends. CDR1 is MNHNY, CDR2 SVGAGI, per germline (reference sequence). CDR3 DNA sequence: TGTGCCAGCAGTTACGTAGAATCCAGCTACGAGCAGTTCTTC. It specifies CASSYVESSYEQFF.

CDR3 nucleotide sequence: TGTGCCAGCAGTTTCTCAGGCCCGAAGGGGGAAAAACTGTTTTTT. Protein product: CASSFSGPKGEKLFF. The V call is TRBV12-3 or TRBV12-4, the J call TRBJ1-4; D is possibly TRBD1 (5 bases). This CDR3 contains 15 residues. V lost 3 bases, J lost 8 bases, and 16 bases lay in between.

This sequence joins TRBV7-2 and TRBJ2-7; D is possibly TRBD2 (6 bases). The CDR3 runs 15 residues. Germline lookup yields CDR1 SGHTA and CDR2 FQGNSA. Trimming took 5 bases from V and 0 from J, leaving 14 bases between them. CDR3 protein: CASSPIFGGSYEQYF. The CDR3 nucleotides read TGTGCCAGCAGCCCAATCTTCGGGGGCTCCTACGAGCAGTACTTC. The variable domain in full, with the rest retrieved from reference TRBV7-2 and TRBJ2-7, is GAGVSQSPSNKVTEKGKDVELRCDPISGHTALYWYRQSLGQGLEFLIYFQGNSAPDKSGLPSDRFSAERTGGSVSTLTIQRTQQEDSAVYLCASSPIFGGSYEQYFGPGTRLTVT.

This clonotype was detected only a few times. The CDR3 is CASRVGGSYNEQFF. The DNA of the CDR3 is TGTGCCAGCAGAGTCGGGGGGTCCTACAATGAGCAGTTCTTC. This sequence joins TRBV7-8 and TRBJ2-1; 7 positions agree with TRBD2. This CDR3 region has 14 residues. Germline trimming cut 6 bases from V and 1 base from J; bases unmatched to any gene: 3. Germline CDR1 is SGHVS and CDR2 is FQNEAQ.

The V and J genes are TRBV5-8 and TRBJ1-5, with D possibly being TRBD1 (5 bases). The CDR3 has 15 amino acids. CDR1 is SGHTS, CDR2 YDEGEE, per germline. V gave up 4 bases and J gave up 5 bases, with 16 bases separating them. This chain's CDR3 is CASSARDGTYQPQHF. The DNA of the CDR3 is TGTGCCAGCAGCGCTCGGGACGGAACATATCAGCCCCAGCATTTT.

This clonotype was observed a few times. The chain couples TRBV12-3 or TRBV12-4 to TRBJ2-7; 7 nucleotides match TRBD2. J gave up 6 bases and V 3 bases, and 8 bases lay outside the gene matches. This CDR3 has 14 residues. The CDR3, as DNA: TGTGCCAGCAGTTTTAGTGGGGGGGTTCTCGAGCAGTACTTC. As protein: CASSFSGGVLEQYF.

This chain uses TRBV7-9 with TRBJ2-5; 15 bases map to TRBD2. The last part of the DNA fits TRBJ2-7 better; the J call may be wrong. This CDR3 region has 17 residues. From germline, CDR1 is SEHNR and CDR2 FQNEAQ (reference sequence). CDR3 bases: TGTGCCAGCAGTTCCGGACTAGCGGGGGGGCCGGTCTACGAGCAGTACTTC. Its translation is CASSSGLAGGPVYEQYF.

This clonotype was seen a few times. The rearrangement uses TRBV6-6 and TRBJ1-1; TRBD1 matches at 8 bases. This CDR3 is 13 amino acids long. The V and J ends lost 7 bases and 6 bases, in that order; junction bases with no gene match: 7. Germline assignment: CDR1 MNHNY and CDR2 SVGAGI (reference sequence). CDR3 loop: CASIRSGGSEAFF. The CDR3 nucleotides are TGTGCCAGCATTAGGTCAGGGGGCTCTGAAGCTTTCTTT.

As DNA, the CDR3 is TGCAGTGCTCGACCGGGGACAGGGGGCGCTTACTATGGCTACACCTTC. This gives the protein CSARPGTGGAYYGYTF. V is TRBV20-1 and J is TRBJ1-2, with 12 nucleotides matching TRBD1. This CDR3 region has 16 residues. Trimming took 5 bases from V and 3 from J; bases not matched to a gene: 10. Germline CDR1 DFQATT, CDR2 SNEGSKA (reference sequence).

The chain is built from TRBV29-1 and TRBJ2-5, with a possible D match to TRBD1 (6 bases). Germline CDR1 and CDR2: SQVTM and ANQGSEA. V shed 0 bases and J shed 6 bases, with 11 bases lying between them. CDR3 length equals 13 residues. The CDR3 nucleotides read TGCAGCGTTGAAGAAACAGGGTTAAAGACCCAGTACTTC. It codes for CSVEETGLKTQYF. The whole variable domain, remainder taken from reference TRBV29-1 and TRBJ2-5, is SAVISQKPSRDICQRGTSLTIQCQVDSQVTMMFWYRQQPGQSLTLIATANQGSEATYESGFVIDKFPISRPNLTFSTLTVSNMSPEDSSIYLCSVEETGLKTQYFGPGTRLLVL.

This clonotype has a single count. The chain is built from TRBV7-9 and TRBJ2-4; D is perhaps TRBD2 (6 bases). Germline CDR1 SEHNR, CDR2 FQNEAQ (reference sequence). V dropped 0 bases and J dropped 6 bases, with 18 bases sitting between them. This CDR3 has 17 residues. The CDR3 nucleotides read TGTGCCAGCAGCTTAGCTTCACGGGGGAAGATCACAAACATTCAGTACTTC. It encodes CASSLASRGKITNIQYF.